This TCR beta chain originates from a study of shared clonotypes between healthy human individuals. Overall study: Three plates were used per donor for CD4 naive, three for CD4 memory, two for CD8 naive and one for CD8 memory.

Assay: immunoSEQ multiplex PCR; the TCRdb copy retains only in-frame clones and omits some. The data show about 2.4 million clones, 80% to 95% seen once. Per the germline V gene, CDR1 is SGDLS and CDR2 is YYNGEE. Between the trimmed V and J ends, which lost 4 bases and 3 bases, there was a span of 15 bases. The CDR3 covers 15 residues. In the case of this clone: No antigen is known for it.

The study's findings and limits: Read depth was anticipated to influence clonotype sharing among donors.

The J gene is TRBJ2-3, the V gene TRBV9; D unclear. The clonotype was recovered from a man between 18 and 29 years old in good health. Some clones in this sample may be carry-over from other donors' samples. The sample taken for sequencing was naive CD4+ T cells from PBMCs. The subset is: CD45RA+ positively selected. This CDR3 is CASSPTSLNTDTQYF. The CDR3 nucleotides are TGTGCCAGCAGCCCCACATCGTTGAATACAGATACGCAGTATTTT.